This entry features one TCR beta chain sequence. This table comes from immunoSEQ multiplex PCR, and its TCRdb copy is limited to in-frame clones, with some not included. Of about 440,000 clones listed, roughly 85% were seen once; the top ten hold approximately 2%. Trimming cost V 6 bases and J 7 bases; bases outside gene matches: 8. The germline gives CDR1 SGDLS, CDR2 YYNGEE. The CDR3 spans 15 residues. The data originate from a study of blood T cell repertoires in COVID-19. Study as a whole: The origin of the acute and convalescent COVID-19 samples was the United States, Italy and Spain.

The sequence derives from a woman aged 18-35 years with acute COVID-19. The chain combines TRBV9 with TRBJ2-1; 12 bases fit TRBD2. The sequencing input was PBMCs or T cells enriched from blood (not recorded which). CDR3: CASTWTSGAGNEQFF. CDR3 nucleotides: TGTGCCAGCACCTGGACTAGCGGGGCGGGGAATGAGCAGTTCTTC.